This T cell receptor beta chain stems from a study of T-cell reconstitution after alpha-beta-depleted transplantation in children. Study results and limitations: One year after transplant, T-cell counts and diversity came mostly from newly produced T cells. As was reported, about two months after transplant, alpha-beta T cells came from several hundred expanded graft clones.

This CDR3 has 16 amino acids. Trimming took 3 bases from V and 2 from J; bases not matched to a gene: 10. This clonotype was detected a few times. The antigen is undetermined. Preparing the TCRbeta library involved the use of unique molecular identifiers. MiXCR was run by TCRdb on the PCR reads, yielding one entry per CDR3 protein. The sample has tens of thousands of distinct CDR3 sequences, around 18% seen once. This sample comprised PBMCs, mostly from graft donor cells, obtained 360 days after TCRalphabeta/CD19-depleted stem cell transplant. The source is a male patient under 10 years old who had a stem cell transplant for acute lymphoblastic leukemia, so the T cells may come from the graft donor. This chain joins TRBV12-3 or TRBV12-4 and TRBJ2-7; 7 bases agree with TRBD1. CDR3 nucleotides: TGTGCCAGCAGTTTTAGCCACTCCGGGACAGCCTACGAGCAGTACTTC. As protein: CASSFSHSGTAYEQYF.